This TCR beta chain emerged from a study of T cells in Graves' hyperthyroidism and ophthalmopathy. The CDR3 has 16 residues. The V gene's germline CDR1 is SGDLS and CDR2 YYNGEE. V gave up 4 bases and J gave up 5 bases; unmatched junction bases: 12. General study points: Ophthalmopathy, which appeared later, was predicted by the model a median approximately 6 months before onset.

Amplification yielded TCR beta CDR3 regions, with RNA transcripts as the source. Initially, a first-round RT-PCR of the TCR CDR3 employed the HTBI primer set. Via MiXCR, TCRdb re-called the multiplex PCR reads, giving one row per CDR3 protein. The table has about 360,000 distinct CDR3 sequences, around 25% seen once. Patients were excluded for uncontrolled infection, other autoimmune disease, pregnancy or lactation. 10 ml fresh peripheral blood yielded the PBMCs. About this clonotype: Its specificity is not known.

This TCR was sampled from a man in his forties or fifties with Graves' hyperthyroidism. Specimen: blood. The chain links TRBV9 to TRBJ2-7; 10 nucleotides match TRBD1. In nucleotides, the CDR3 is TGTGCCAGCAGCAAGGGACCGGGACAGGGGAGAAACGAGCAGTACTTC. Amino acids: CASSKGPGQGRNEQYF.